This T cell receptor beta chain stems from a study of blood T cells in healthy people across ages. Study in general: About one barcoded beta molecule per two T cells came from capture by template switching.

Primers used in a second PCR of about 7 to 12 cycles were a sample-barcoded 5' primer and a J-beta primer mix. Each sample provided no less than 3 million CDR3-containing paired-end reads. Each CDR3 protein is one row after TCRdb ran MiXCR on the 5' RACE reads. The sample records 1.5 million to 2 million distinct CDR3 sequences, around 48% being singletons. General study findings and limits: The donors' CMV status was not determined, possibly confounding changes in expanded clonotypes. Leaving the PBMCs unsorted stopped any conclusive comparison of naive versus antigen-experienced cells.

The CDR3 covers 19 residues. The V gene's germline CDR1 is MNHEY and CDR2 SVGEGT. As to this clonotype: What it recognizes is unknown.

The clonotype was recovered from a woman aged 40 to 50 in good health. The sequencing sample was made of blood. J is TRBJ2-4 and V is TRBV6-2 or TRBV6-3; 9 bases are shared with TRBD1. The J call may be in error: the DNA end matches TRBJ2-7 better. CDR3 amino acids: CASSYKDRGTFRESYEQYF. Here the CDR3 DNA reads TGTGCCAGCAGTTATAAAGACAGGGGGACTTTTCGAGAATCCTACGAGCAGTACTTC.